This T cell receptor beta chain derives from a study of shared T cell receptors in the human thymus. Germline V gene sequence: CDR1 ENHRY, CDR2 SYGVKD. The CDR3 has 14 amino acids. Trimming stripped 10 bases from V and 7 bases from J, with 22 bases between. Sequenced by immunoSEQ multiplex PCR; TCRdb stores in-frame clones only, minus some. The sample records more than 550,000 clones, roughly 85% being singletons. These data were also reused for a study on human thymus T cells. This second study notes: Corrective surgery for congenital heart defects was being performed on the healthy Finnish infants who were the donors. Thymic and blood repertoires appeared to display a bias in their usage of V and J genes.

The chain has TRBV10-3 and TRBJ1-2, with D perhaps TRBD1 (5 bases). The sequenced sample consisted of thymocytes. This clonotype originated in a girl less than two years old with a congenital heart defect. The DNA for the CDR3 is TGTGCCACCAACCGGGACTCCTATCTTCCTGGCTACACCTTC. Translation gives CATNRDSYLPGYTF.